This T cell receptor beta chain was profiled in a study of T-cell memory formation after mild COVID-19. Turning to the study itself: Largely donor-specific TCR clusters were found. Overall study results and limits: Confirmation was lacking for SARS-CoV-2 specificity of second-wave clones that peaked on day 37. Clones shrinking from day 15 to 85 showed even CD4/CD8 mixes; later expanders tilted CD4+.

Via MiXCR, TCRdb re-called the 5' RACE reads, giving one row per CDR3 protein. The sample has about 340,000 distinct CDR3 sequences, more than 20% seen once. Germline CDR1 SGHDT, CDR2 YYEEEE. This CDR3 contains 14 residues. Trimming removed 4 bases at V and 3 bases at J, with 11 bases between. Of note for this clonotype: No antigen is known for it.

The V call is TRBV5-6, the J call TRBJ2-1, with a weak D call TRBD1 (6 bases). Material for sequencing was PBMCs or a T cell subset sorted from them (not recorded which). The TCR originated in a man aged 18 to 35 who had mild COVID-19 (a few samples of this study predate the infection). Cell type and time point are not known. The CDR3 sequence: CASSKDSFYNEQFF. CDR3 DNA: TGTGCCAGCAGCAAGGACAGTTTCTACAATGAGCAGTTCTTC.